This T cell receptor (beta chain) was found in a study of Ad26.COV2.S vaccination and SARS-CoV-2 variants. V was cut by 0 bases and J by 2 bases, with 8 bases left in between. The CDR3 is 13 amino acids. The germline V gene has CDR1 SQVTM and CDR2 ANQGSEA. The protocol was immunoSEQ multiplex PCR, while the TCRdb copy is restricted to in-frame clones and leaves out a portion. The sample contains 350,000 to 450,000 clones, just over 90% of which appear only once. Regarding the study as a whole: Possibly, TCR breadth and depth analyses underestimated total T cell responses. It was vaccine recipients, not placebo recipients, who had the higher spike-specific TCR breadth. After vaccination, substantial breadth of spike-specific CD8+ and CD4+ responses was reported.

As for this clone: Antigen: not known.

The material was peripheral blood, obtained after recovery from COVID-19. This clonotype was obtained from a human donor who had recovered from COVID-19. The rearrangement joins TRBV29-1 to TRBJ2-7, with a possible D match to TRBD1 (5 bases). The CDR3 nucleotides read TGCAGCGTTGAAGATCAGGGCCCCTACGAGCAGTACTTC. It translates to CSVEDQGPYEQYF.